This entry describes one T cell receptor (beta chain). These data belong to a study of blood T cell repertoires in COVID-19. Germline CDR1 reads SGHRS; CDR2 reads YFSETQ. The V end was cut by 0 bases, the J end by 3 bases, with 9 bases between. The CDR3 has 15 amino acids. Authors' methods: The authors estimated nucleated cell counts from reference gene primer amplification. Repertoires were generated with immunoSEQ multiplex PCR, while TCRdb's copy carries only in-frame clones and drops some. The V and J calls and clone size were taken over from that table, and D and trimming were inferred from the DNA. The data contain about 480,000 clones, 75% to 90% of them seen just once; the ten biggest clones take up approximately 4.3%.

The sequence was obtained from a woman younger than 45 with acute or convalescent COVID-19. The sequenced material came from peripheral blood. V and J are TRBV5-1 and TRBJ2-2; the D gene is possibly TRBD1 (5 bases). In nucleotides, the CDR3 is TGCGCCAGCAGCTTGGGGCAGGGCCACACCGGGGAGCTGTTTTTT. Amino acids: CASSLGQGHTGELFF.